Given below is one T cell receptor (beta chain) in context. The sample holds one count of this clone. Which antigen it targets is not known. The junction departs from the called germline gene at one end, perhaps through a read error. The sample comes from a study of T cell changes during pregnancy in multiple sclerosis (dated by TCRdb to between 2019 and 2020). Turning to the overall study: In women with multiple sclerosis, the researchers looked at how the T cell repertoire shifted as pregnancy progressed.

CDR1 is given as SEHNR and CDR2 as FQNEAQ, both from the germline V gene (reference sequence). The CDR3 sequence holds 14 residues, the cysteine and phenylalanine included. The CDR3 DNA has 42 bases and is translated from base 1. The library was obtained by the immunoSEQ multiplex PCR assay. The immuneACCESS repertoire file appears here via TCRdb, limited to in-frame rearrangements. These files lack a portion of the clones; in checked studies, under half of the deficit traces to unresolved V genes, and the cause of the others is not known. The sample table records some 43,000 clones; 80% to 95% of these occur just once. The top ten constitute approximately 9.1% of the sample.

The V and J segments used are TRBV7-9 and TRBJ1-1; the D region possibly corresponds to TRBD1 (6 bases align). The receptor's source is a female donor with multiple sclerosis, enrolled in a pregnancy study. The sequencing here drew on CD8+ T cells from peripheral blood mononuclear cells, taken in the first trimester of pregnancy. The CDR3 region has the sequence CAGSFLGGDTEAFF. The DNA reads TGTGCCGGCAGCTTCTTAGGGGGAGACACTGAAGCTTTCTTT. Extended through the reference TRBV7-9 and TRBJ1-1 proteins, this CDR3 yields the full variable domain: DTGVSQNPRHKITKRGQNVTFRCDPISEHNRLYWYRQTLGQGPEFLTYFQNEAQLEKSRLLSDRFSAERPKGSFSTLEIQRTEQGDSAMYLCAGSFLGGDTEAFFGQGTRLTVV.